This T cell receptor beta chain stems from a study of cytomegalovirus exposure and HLA in healthy donors. Each donor's status was that of a healthy bone marrow donor. Study-level points and caveats: Beyond CMV serostatus, there was no information to go on about immune exposure. Previously analyzed data showed that most TCR beta V segments were productive at a frequency of about 90% or about 30%.

Use of 60 Vbeta and 13 Jbeta primers characterized the PCR. Under the authors' procedure: Later, an analysis found around 80 million unique TCR beta chains, and about 10 million of these were shared. The repertoire was sequenced with immunoSEQ multiplex PCR; TCRdb's copy has only in-frame clones and lacks some. The V and J calls and clone size were taken over from that table, and D and trimming were inferred from the DNA. The table includes 110,000 to 150,000 clones, about three quarters detected once. Germline loops: CDR1 SGHAT, CDR2 FQNNGV. The CDR3 is 14 residues long. V dropped 1 base and J dropped 3 bases, with 10 bases sitting between them. Of note for this clone: What it binds is unknown.

The sequence came from a young woman in good health and CMV-seronegative. The chain couples TRBV11-2 to TRBJ2-7; perhaps TRBD2 as D (5 bases). The sample taken for sequencing was PBMCs. The CDR3 sequence is CASSLGTPIYEQYV. In DNA form, the CDR3 reads TGTGCCAGCAGCTTAGGGACTCCAATCTACGAGCAGTACGTC.